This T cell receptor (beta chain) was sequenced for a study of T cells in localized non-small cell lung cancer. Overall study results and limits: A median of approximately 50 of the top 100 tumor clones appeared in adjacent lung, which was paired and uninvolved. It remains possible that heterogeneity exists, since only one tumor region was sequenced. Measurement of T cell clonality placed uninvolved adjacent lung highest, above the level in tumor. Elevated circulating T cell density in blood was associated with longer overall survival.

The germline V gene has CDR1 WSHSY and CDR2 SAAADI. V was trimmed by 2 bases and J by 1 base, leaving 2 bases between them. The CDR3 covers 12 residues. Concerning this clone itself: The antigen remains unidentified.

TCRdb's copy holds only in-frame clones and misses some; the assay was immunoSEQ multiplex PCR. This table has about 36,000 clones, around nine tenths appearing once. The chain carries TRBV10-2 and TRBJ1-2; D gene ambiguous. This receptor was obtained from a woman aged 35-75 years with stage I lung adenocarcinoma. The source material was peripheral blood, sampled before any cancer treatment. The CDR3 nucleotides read TGCGCCAGCAGTGAGATTAACTATGGCTACACCTTC. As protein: CASSEINYGYTF.